This TCR beta chain was identified during a study of spatial heterogeneity in lung cancer. Across the study: Available PBMC from follow-up, collected a median of roughly 26 months after resection, underwent sequencing. The count of detected beta-chain sequences consistently exceeded that of alpha-chain sequences. Study conclusions and caveats: At tumor resection, ubiquitous expanded TCRs were detected in blood more often than later.

The sample holds a few counts of this clonotype. What it recognizes is unknown. Germline V gene data show CDR1 as SNHLY and CDR2 as FYNNEI. Trimming removed 6 bases at V and 5 bases at J, with 20 bases between. The CDR3 has 16 residues. Time point of the sample: blood at routine non-recurrence follow-up after resection. A distinct unique molecular identifier was carried by each TCR cDNA molecule. Via MiXCR, TCRdb re-called the 5' RACE reads, giving one row per CDR3 protein. The sample holds approximately 12,000 distinct CDR3 sequences, roughly 9.1% seen once. The receptor was derived from a female donor with early-stage non-small cell lung cancer. The chain couples TRBV2 to TRBJ1-5; D perhaps matches TRBD1 (5 bases). Sequencing used PBMCs, obtained at follow-up. CDR3 in amino acids: CASRNFRGLRDQPQHF. The CDR3 coding sequence is TGTGCCAGCAGGAATTTCCGGGGCCTGAGGGATCAGCCCCAGCATTTT.